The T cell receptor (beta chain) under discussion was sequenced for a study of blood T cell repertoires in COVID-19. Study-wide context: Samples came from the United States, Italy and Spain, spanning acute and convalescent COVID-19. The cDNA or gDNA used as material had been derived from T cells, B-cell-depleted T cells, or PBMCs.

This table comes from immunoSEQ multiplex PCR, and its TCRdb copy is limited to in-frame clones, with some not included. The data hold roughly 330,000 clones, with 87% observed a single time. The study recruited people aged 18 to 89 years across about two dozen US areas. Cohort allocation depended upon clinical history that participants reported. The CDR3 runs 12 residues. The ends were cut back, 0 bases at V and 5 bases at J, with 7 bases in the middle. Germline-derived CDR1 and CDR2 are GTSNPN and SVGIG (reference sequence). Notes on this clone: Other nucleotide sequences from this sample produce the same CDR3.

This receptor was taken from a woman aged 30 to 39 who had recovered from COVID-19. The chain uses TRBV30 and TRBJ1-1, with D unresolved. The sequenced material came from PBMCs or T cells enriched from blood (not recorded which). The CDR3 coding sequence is TGTGCCTGGAGTGTACGGGGAACTGAAGCTTTCTTT. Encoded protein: CAWSVRGTEAFF.